This T cell receptor beta chain was sequenced during a study of CD8+CD57+ T cells in acquired aplastic anemia listed by TCRdb under 2018. In terms of the full investigation: A mean of roughly 2.9 ug of DNA, ranging from about 0.19 to 27.4 ug, was extracted from sorted CD4+ and CD8+ cells. CD8+CD57+ expansion was defined as frequency above the mean frequency observed in healthy subjects. Overall results and qualifications from the work: Roughly 31 CD8+ CDR3 sequences were shared between patients and controls but appeared highly expressed in patients and within their immunodominant clones. No significant difference in CD8+ Simpson's diversity was found between patients and healthy controls (P=0.060).

This clonotype was detected a few times. Its antigen has not been determined. There are no base qualities to consult, and no much larger clone falls within one base. TCR beta VDJ combination and CDR3 sequence profiling used genomic DNA as the template. An Illumina HiSeq 2000 was the platform used for TCR repertoire sequencing. Per the original workflow: TRBV/TRBJ rearrangement plots, CDR3 size and DJ length profiles, and Simpson's diversity index were used to assess repertoires. The most abundant DNA sequence in the deep sequencing data was taken as the immunodominant clone. CDR3 amino acid sequences were screened for sharing across subjects and compared with published repertoires and the VDJdb database. The public reads were reanalyzed by TCRdb: fastp trimming at Q25, MiXCR alignment, in-frame beta chains only. Each record represents a unique CDR3 protein, reported with the most common genes and DNA among its rows. TCRdb's processing, not the authors', yielded these V and J calls. The sample table shows roughly 170,000 distinct CDR3 sequences, and 45% to 60% are seen once. The ten biggest clones cover 10% to 15% of the sample.

The CDR3 spans 15 residues, from the cysteine through the phenylalanine. Only the CDR3 portion is preserved as DNA: 45 bases, with reading frame beginning at the first base. Reading the germline V gene gives CDR1 SNHLY and CDR2 FYNNEI. V is trimmed back by 4 bases and J by 3 bases, and the junction contains 7 bases that no gene match accounts for. Expansion of CD8+CD57+ cells had been shown by flow cytometry in the patients chosen for sequencing. Every patient had a diagnosis of severe acquired aplastic anemia based on International Study of Aplastic Anemia and Agranulocytosis and Camitta criteria. At the time blood was sampled, none of the patients had received any therapy. TCR repertoires of sorted CD4+ and CD8+ blood T cells from severe aplastic anemia patients and healthy subjects were deep-sequenced in the study. Patients were enrolled in the USA under clinicaltrials.gov protocols 00001620, 01623167, 00001397, 00071045, 00081523 and 00961064. Ficoll-Paque density gradient centrifugation was used to isolate peripheral blood mononuclear cells. CD4+ and CD8+ T cells were sorted by FACS or magnetic beads before DNA extraction.

The sample comprised sorted CD4+, CD8+, or CD8+CD57+ T cells (not recorded which) from PBMCs. This receptor was taken from a human donor with aplastic anemia. Here the chain combines TRBV2 and TRBJ2-3; 7 central nucleotides agree with TRBD2. This receptor carries the CDR3 CASSVRGSVTDTQYF. The DNA sequence is given as TGTGCCAGCAGTGTCCGCGGGAGTGTAACAGATACGCAGTATTTT.